The 2 T cell receptor beta chains in this list originate from one sample, sequenced in a study of cytomegalovirus exposure and HLA in healthy donors. The PCR used 60 Vbeta and 13 Jbeta primers. Sequencing was performed with immunoSEQ multiplex PCR; in TCRdb, only in-frame clones are kept and a portion is missing. The specimen's table records about 79,000 clones. Material for sequencing was PBMCs. The source is a man aged 30 to 45 in good health and CMV-seronegative.

The CDR3 bases are TGTGCCAGCTCCCCACAGGGGGATGAAAAACTGTTTTTT. Its protein product is CASSPQGDEKLFF. The rearrangement joins TRBV2 to TRBJ1-4; 8 nucleotides agree with TRBD1. Losses at the gene ends were 8 bases for V and 6 bases for J; bases not matched to a gene: 5. Germline-derived CDR1 and CDR2 are SNHLY and FYNNEI. The CDR3 sequence is 13 residues long.

The V and J genes are TRBV4-1 and TRBJ1-4; D is unclear. Germline V gene data show CDR1 as MGHRA and CDR2 as YSYEKL. Trimming removed 4 bases from V and 13 bases from J, with 19 bases in between. The CDR3 covers 14 residues. CDR3 in amino acids: CASSLGSVRSRLFF. The CDR3 DNA is TGCGCCAGCAGCCTAGGAAGTGTGAGGAGTAGACTGTTTTTT.